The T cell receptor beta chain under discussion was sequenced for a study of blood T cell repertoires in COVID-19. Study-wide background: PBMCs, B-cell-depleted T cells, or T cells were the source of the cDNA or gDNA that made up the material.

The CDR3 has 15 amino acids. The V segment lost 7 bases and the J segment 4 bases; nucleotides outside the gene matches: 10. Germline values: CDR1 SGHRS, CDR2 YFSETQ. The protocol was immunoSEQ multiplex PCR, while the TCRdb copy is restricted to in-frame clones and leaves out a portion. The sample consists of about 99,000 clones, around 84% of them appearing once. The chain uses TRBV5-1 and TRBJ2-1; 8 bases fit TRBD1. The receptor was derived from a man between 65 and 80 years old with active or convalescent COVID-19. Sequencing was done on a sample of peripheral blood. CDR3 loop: CASGREGTGYNEQFF. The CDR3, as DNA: TGCGCCAGCGGCCGCGAAGGGACAGGATACAATGAGCAGTTCTTC.